The 13 T cell receptor beta chains listed next were all sequenced from one sample in a study of blood T cell repertoires in COVID-19. The data were produced by immunoSEQ multiplex PCR, yet TCRdb's version contains in-frame clones alone and is incomplete. The sample has roughly 290,000 clones; approximately 85% are singletons. The material sequenced was peripheral blood. These receptors all stem from a human donor with COVID-19, enrolled during active disease. The donor label of this sample is uncertain.

The J gene is TRBJ1-1, the V gene TRBV19, with D possibly TRBD1 on 5 matching bases. CDR1 LNHDA and CDR2 SQIVND come from the germline V gene (reference sequence). Trimming took 8 bases from V and 1 from J, leaving 17 bases between them. The CDR3 sequence is 15 residues long. The CDR3 region is CASSNPGSANTEAFF. The CDR3 region has the DNA TGTGCCAGTTCAAACCCAGGGTCGGCGAACACTGAAGCTTTCTTT.

The chain couples TRBV28 to TRBJ1-1, with unresolved D. V lost 0 bases and J lost 8, with 13 bases in between. From germline, CDR1 is MDHEN and CDR2 SYDVKM. The CDR3 consists of 14 residues. The CDR3 protein is CASSLWVRGGEAFF. The CDR3 DNA is TGTGCCAGCAGTTTATGGGTGCGGGGAGGAGAAGCTTTCTTT.

The V call is TRBV19, the J call TRBJ1-1; 11 nucleotides agree with TRBD1. The CDR3 runs 15 residues. Looked up from germline, CDR1 is LNHDA and CDR2 is SQIVND (reference sequence). Trimming took 6 bases from V and 2 from J; bases not matched to a gene: 5. The CDR3 reads CASSRTGGANTEAFF. The CDR3 DNA is TGTGCCAGTAGCAGGACAGGGGGCGCAAACACTGAAGCTTTCTTT.

This clone was found many times. The rearrangement joins TRBV5-1 to TRBJ2-7, with 9 bases lining up with TRBD2. The germline V gene has CDR1 SGHRS and CDR2 YFSETQ. V shed 5 bases and J 2 bases; nucleotides not matched to a gene: 8. CDR3 length: 15 amino acids. The chain's CDR3 is CASRGSGRLTYEQYF. The DNA for the CDR3 is TGCGCCAGCAGAGGAAGCGGGAGGCTCACCTACGAGCAGTACTTC.

This clone showed up just once. The J gene is TRBJ2-1, the V gene TRBV25-1, with TRBD2 matching 8 bases. The CDR3 contains 15 residues. Trimming at V came to 4 bases and at J to 7 bases, leaving 9 bases not matched to a gene. Germline CDR1 MGHDK, CDR2 SYGVNS. CDR3 nucleotide sequence: TGTGCCAGCAGTGGAGGACTAGCATTCCTGAATGAGCAGTTCTTC. It codes for CASSGGLAFLNEQFF. The variable domain in full, with the rest retrieved from reference TRBV25-1 and TRBJ2-1, is EADIYQTPRYLVIGTGKKITLECSQTMGHDKMYWYQQDPGMELHLIHYSYGVNSTEKGDLSSESTVSRIRTEHFPLTLESARPSHTSQYLCASSGGLAFLNEQFFGPGTRLTVL.

This rearrangement joins TRBV6-1 to TRBJ1-3; 7 bases map to TRBD1. J gave up 7 bases and V 4 bases, and 13 bases lay outside the gene matches. This CDR3 contains 16 residues. Germline V gene sequence: CDR1 MNHNS, CDR2 SASEGT. CDR3 nucleotide sequence: TGTGCCAGCAGTGTTACGCCGACAGGGAATGGCAACACCATATATTTT. Amino acids: CASSVTPTGNGNTIYF.

This chain joins TRBV6-1 and TRBJ2-7; the match to TRBD2 covers 9 bases. CDR1 and CDR2 (germline): MNHNS, SASEGT. V shed 2 bases, J shed 4 bases, and the junction held 6 bases outside the gene matches. The CDR3 runs to 15 residues. The CDR3 loop reads CASSESLAGLYEQYF. The CDR3 coding sequence is TGTGCCAGCAGTGAATCGCTAGCGGGATTATACGAGCAGTACTTC.

This chain connects TRBV29-1 to TRBJ1-4; TRBD1 might be the D (5 bases). This CDR3 has 12 residues. CDR1 is SQVTM and CDR2 is ANQGSEA in the germline V gene. Trimming took off 7 bases at V and 4 bases at J, with 10 bases between the two ends. The CDR3: CSGGEDNEKLFF. In nucleotides, the CDR3 is TGCAGCGGGGGGGAGGATAATGAAAAACTGTTTTTT.

This chain uses TRBV18 with TRBJ1-5; D is perhaps TRBD1 (5 bases). This CDR3 spans 16 amino acids. In germline, CDR1 is KGHSH, CDR2 LQKENI. Trimming stripped 3 bases from V and 3 bases from J, with 15 bases between. The CDR3: CASSPQGMGTNQPQHF. The CDR3 coding sequence is TGTGCCAGCTCACCCCAGGGAATGGGAACCAATCAGCCCCAGCATTTT.

The V call is TRBV6-5, the J call TRBJ2-2; D is perhaps TRBD2 (6 bases). V lost 6 bases and J lost 1, with 12 bases in between. The CDR3 runs 15 residues. Germline CDR1 is MNHEY and CDR2 is SVGAGI. CDR3 in amino acids: CASRGREKNTGELFF. As DNA, the CDR3 is TGTGCCAGCAGGGGACGGGAGAAGAACACCGGGGAGCTGTTTTTT.

The chain has TRBV7-2 and TRBJ2-1; TRBD2 aligns across 8 bases. With 1 base clipped from V and 4 bases from J, the junction kept 3 bases outside the gene matches. CDR1 and CDR2 (germline): SGHTA, FQGNSA. The CDR3 sequence is 15 residues long. CDR3 residues: CASSLEASGYNEQFF. CDR3 bases: TGTGCCAGCAGCTTAGAGGCTAGCGGGTACAATGAGCAGTTCTTC.

The rearrangement uses TRBV11-2 and TRBJ1-3; D is unresolved. V lost 5 bases and J lost 0, with 8 bases in between. Germline V gives CDR1 SGHAT, CDR2 FQNNGV. This CDR3 is built from 14 residues. The CDR3 loop is CASSEDISGNTIYF. The CDR3, as DNA: TGTGCCAGCAGCGAAGACATCTCTGGAAACACCATATATTTT.

V usage is TRBV19 and J usage is TRBJ2-1; TRBD2 might be the D (5 bases). V lost 4 bases and J 8 bases, leaving 15 bases between the germline ends. Germline assignment: CDR1 LNHDA and CDR2 SQIVND (reference sequence). The CDR3 contains 14 residues. In DNA form, the CDR3 reads TGTGCCAGTAGTAACCAGGTTGGAGGTTATGAGCAGTTCTTC. Amino acids: CASSNQVGGYEQFF. The variable domain in full, completed from reference TRBV19 and TRBJ2-1, reads DGGITQSPKYLFRKEGQNVTLSCEQNLNHDAMYWYRQDPGQGLRLIYYSQIVNDFQKGDIAEGYSVSREKKESFPLTVTSAQKNPTAFYLCASSNQVGGYEQFFGPGTRLTVL.